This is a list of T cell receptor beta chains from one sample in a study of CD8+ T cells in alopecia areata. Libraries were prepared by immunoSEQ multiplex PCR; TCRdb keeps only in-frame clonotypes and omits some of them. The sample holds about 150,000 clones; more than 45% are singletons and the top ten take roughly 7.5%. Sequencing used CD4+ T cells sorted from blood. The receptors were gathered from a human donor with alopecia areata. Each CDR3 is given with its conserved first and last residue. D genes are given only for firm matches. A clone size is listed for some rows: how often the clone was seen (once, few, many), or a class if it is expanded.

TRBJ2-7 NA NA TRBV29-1 TGCAGCGTTGAAGATTACGTCCACGAGCAGTACTTC CSVEDYVHEQYF
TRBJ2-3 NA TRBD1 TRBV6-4 TGTGCCAGCAGTGTGGACAGGAACACAGATACGCAGTATTTT CASSVDRNTDTQYF
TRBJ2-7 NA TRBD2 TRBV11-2 TGTGCCAGCAGCTTAGGGACTAGTATTGTCTACGAGCAGTACTTC CASSLGTSIVYEQYF
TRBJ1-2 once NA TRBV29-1 TGCAGCGTCGAGGGAAGCTATGGCTACACCTTC CSVEGSYGYTF
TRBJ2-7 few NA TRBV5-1 TGCGCCAGCAGCACACACAGGGAAGAGCAGTACTTC CASSTHREEQYF
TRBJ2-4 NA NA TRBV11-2 TGTGCCAGCAGCTTAGCCCGCCTAGTCAACATTCAGTACTTC CASSLARLVNIQYF
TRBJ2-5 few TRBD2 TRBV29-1 TGCAGCGGATCTAGCGGGAGTGGGGAGACCCAGTACTTC CSGSSGSGETQYF
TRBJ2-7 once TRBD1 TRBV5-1 TGCGCCAGCAGCGAGGACAGGTTGGTCTACGAGCAGTACTTC CASSEDRLVYEQYF
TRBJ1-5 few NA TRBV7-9 TGTGCCAGCAGCTTATTCAGGGATCAGCCCCAGCATTTT CASSLFRDQPQHF
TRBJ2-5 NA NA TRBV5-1 TGCGCCACCTCCAATGGGGTTCAAGAGACCCAGTACTTC CATSNGVQETQYF
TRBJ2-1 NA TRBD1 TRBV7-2 TGTGCCAGCAGAAAGGTAGGGGGCGGTGAGCAGTTCTTC CASRKVGGGEQFF